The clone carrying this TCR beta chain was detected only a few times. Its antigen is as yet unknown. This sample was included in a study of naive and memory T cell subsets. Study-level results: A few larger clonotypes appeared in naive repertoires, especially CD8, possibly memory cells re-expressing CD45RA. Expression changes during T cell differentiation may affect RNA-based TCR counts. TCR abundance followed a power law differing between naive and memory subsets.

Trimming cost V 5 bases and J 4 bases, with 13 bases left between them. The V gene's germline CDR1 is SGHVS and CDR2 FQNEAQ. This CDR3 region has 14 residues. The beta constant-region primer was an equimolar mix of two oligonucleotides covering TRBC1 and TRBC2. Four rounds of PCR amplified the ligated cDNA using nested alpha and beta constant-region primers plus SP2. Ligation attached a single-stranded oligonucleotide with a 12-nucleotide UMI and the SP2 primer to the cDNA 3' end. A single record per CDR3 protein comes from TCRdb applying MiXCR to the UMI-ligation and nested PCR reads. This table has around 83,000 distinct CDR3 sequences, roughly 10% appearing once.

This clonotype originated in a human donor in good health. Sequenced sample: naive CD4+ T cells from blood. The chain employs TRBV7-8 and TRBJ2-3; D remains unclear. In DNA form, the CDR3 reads TGTGCCAGCAGCAACTCTCGAGGTCCAGATACGCAGTATTTT. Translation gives CASSNSRGPDTQYF.